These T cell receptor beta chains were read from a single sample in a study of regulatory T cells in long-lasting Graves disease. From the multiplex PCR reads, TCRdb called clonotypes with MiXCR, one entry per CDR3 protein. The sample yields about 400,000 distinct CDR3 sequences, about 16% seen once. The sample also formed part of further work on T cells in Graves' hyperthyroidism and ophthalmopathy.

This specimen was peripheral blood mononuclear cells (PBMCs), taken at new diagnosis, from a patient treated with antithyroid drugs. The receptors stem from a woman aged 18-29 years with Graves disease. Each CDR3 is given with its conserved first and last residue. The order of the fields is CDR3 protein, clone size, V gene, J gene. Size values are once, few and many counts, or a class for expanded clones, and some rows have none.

CASNGLAGDEQFF	many	TRBV5-1	TRBJ2-1
CASSLDATGGSGSPLHF	.	TRBV5-1	TRBJ1-6
CASSLGLFNEQFF	many	TRBV5-4	TRBJ2-1
CASSQDGSRFTDTQYF	many	TRBV3-1	TRBJ2-3
CASFRSNYGYTF	many	TRBV2	TRBJ1-2
CSASIAGGGDTQYF	.	TRBV20-1	TRBJ2-3
CASSEGGSYSNQPQHF	many	TRBV7-9	TRBJ1-5
CASSQDLMRGSGSGEQYF	.	TRBV4-2	TRBJ2-7
CAISASGAGNTGELFF	many	TRBV10-3	TRBJ2-2
CASSLEGGTTDTQYF	many	TRBV7-2	TRBJ2-3
CASSDGPTGSADTQYF	many	TRBV12-3/TRBV12-4	TRBJ2-3
CASSRGQISNQPQHF	many	TRBV5-6	TRBJ1-5
CSGKTGETQYF	many	TRBV29-1	TRBJ2-5
CATSDSATSGIPEQFF	few	TRBV24-1	TRBJ2-1
CAWSGGGSYEQYF	many	TRBV30	TRBJ2-7
CASSLRPNTEAFF	many	TRBV7-6	TRBJ1-1
CASSYSGGRAVNEQFF	few	TRBV6-2/TRBV6-3	TRBJ2-1
CASSTRQGAWGVEQYF	many	TRBV28	TRBJ2-7
CASSQTGPIYNEQFF	many	TRBV3-1	TRBJ2-1
CASSPRSGDNEQFF	many	TRBV3-1	TRBJ2-1
CASSQGGRGEGETQYF	many	TRBV3-1	TRBJ2-5
CASSHPPGQGAWSTEAFF	many	TRBV12-3/TRBV12-4	TRBJ1-1
CSAPQASMAHEQYF	.	TRBV20-1	TRBJ2-7
CASSLEGRTSTDTQYF	many	TRBV5-5	TRBJ2-3
CASTLDRGDGYGYTF	.	TRBV6-1	TRBJ1-2
CASSLGAGSDGYTF	few	TRBV28	TRBJ1-2